A selection of T cell receptor beta chains follows, all from one sample in a study of long-term antiretroviral therapy in people with HIV. Libraries were prepared by immunoSEQ multiplex PCR; TCRdb keeps only in-frame clonotypes and omits some of them. The profile shows some 33,000 clones, over 70% of them singletons. Sequences were derived from unsorted PBMCs, sampled 0.6 years after starting antiretroviral therapy. The source is a man in his late teens or twenties with HIV. Each CDR3 is given with its conserved first and last residue. Each record gives: J gene, D gene, V gene, clone size, CDR3 DNA, CDR3 protein. D genes are given only for firm matches. Only some rows state a clone size, as once, few, many or a class for expanded clones.

TRBJ1-5 | NA | TRBV7-8 | NA | TGTGCCAGCAGCTTAGACGGTAACAATCAGCCCCAGCATTTT | CASSLDGNNQPQHF
TRBJ2-2 | NA | TRBV9 | NA | TGTGCCAGCAGCGTGGAGGGACAGAGAACCACCGGGGAGCTGTTTTTT | CASSVEGQRTTGELFF
TRBJ2-1 | TRBD1 | TRBV19 | NA | TGTGCCAGTAGTATCATGGGACAGTATAATGAGCAGTTCTTC | CASSIMGQYNEQFF
TRBJ2-7 | TRBD2 | TRBV10-2 | NA | TGCGCCAGCAGAACTAGCGGGTCCTACGAGCAGTACTTC | CASRTSGSYEQYF
TRBJ1-1 | NA | TRBV19 | NA | TGTGCCAGTAGTATAATAGGGAGGCAGAACACTGAAGCTTTCTTT | CASSIIGRQNTEAFF
TRBJ1-3 | TRBD1 | TRBV28 | NA | TGTGCCAGCAGTTTTGTGGACAGGGGTGACACCATATATTTT | CASSFVDRGDTIYF
TRBJ2-2 | TRBD1 | TRBV7-8 | NA | TGTGCCAGCAGCTCTTCCGGGACAGGGAGTGGGGAGCTGTTTTTT | CASSSSGTGSGELFF
TRBJ2-7 | NA | TRBV5-1 | NA | TGCGCCAGCAGCTTGGCCCACGGGCGTTACGAGCAGTACTTC | CASSLAHGRYEQYF
TRBJ1-1 | NA | TRBV18 | NA | TGTGCCAGCTCACTCACGGACAGCAACACTGAAGCTTTCTTT | CASSLTDSNTEAFF
TRBJ1-1 | NA | TRBV19 | few | TGTGCCAGTAGTATTGGACTAACAGCGGATGAGGAAGCTTTCTTT | CASSIGLTADEEAFF
TRBJ2-2 | NA | TRBV5-1 | NA | TGCGCCAGCAGCTTGCCCGGGCAGGGTGGCACCGGGGAGCTGTTTTTT | CASSLPGQGGTGELFF
TRBJ2-2 | NA | TRBV7-9 | NA | TGTGCCAGCAGCTTAGGGACCGGGGAGCTGTTTTTT | CASSLGTGELFF
TRBJ2-7 | TRBD2 | TRBV18 | few | TGTGCCAGCTCACCTGTAGCGGGAGAATACGAGCAGTACTTC | CASSPVAGEYEQYF
TRBJ1-1 | NA | TRBV6-5 | few | TGTGCCAGCAGGACTATTGCCCCGAGCACTGAAGCTTTCTTT | CASRTIAPSTEAFF
TRBJ2-1 | TRBD2 | TRBV30 | few | TGTGCCTGGAGTTTCAGCGGGAGGTACAATGAGCAGTTCTTC | CAWSFSGRYNEQFF
TRBJ1-5 | NA | TRBV2 | NA | TGTGCCAGCAGTGCAGGGTCCAGCAATCAGCCCCAGCATTTT | CASSAGSSNQPQHF
TRBJ2-1 | TRBD2 | TRBV5-1 | NA | TGCGCCAGCAGCACGGGGGGACTAGCCCCCATCGATGAGCAGTTCTTC | CASSTGGLAPIDEQFF
TRBJ2-5 | NA | TRBV20-1 | NA | TGCAGTGCCACTAAGCCGGAGACCCAGTACTTC | CSATKPETQYF
TRBJ2-5 | NA | TRBV30 | NA | TGTGCCTGGAGTGTAGGGGGAATGGGGACCCAGTACTTC | CAWSVGGMGTQYF
TRBJ2-7 | NA | TRBV6-6 | once | TGTGCCAGCAGTTACTCGAGGGGCTCCTACGAGCAGTACTTC | CASSYSRGSYEQYF
TRBJ1-2 | NA | TRBV6-6 | once | TGTGCCAGCAGTAAGCTCGACTATGGCTACACCTTC | CASSKLDYGYTF
TRBJ2-7 | TRBD2 | TRBV5-6 | NA | TGTGCCAGCAGCATCGACGGGGGGGAGCAGTACTTC | CASSIDGGEQYF
TRBJ2-5 | TRBD2 | TRBV7-2 | NA | TGTGCCAGCAGCTTACTGGGTAAAAAGTTGCGGGAGTTGGAGACCCAGTACTTC | CASSLLGKKLRELETQYF
TRBJ2-1 | NA | TRBV13 | NA | TGTGCCAGCAGCTTACAGTCGGTCAATGAGCAGTTCTTC | CASSLQSVNEQFF
TRBJ1-1 | NA | TRBV7-9 | NA | TGTGCCAGCAGCTTAGCCACCCCAGGCACTGAAGCTTTCTTT | CASSLATPGTEAFF
TRBJ2-5 | TRBD2 | TRBV18 | NA | TGTGCCAGCTCACCACCCTGGATAGCGGGAGGGCAAGAGACCCAGTACTTC | CASSPPWIAGGQETQYF
TRBJ2-7 | TRBD1 | TRBV27 | NA | TGTGCCAGCAGTTTATCAGGGGGCTACTCCTACGAGCAGTACTTC | CASSLSGGYSYEQYF
TRBJ2-3 | NA | TRBV7-8 | NA | TGTGCCAGCAGCTTCGGGGCCCCAGGGGATACGCAGTATTTT | CASSFGAPGDTQYF
TRBJ2-2 | TRBD2 | TRBV2 | NA | TGTGCCAGCAGTGCCGGGACTAGCGTCACCGGGGAGCTGTTTTTT | CASSAGTSVTGELFF
TRBJ2-1 | TRBD2 | TRBV27 | NA | TGTGCCAGCAGTTTATTCGCGGGAGGGATGGGCAATGAGCAGTTCTTC | CASSLFAGGMGNEQFF
TRBJ1-3 | NA | TRBV7-9 | few | TGTGCCAGCACCACGACAGGCAGCTCTGGAAACACCATATATTTT | CASTTTGSSGNTIYF
TRBJ1-2 | NA | TRBV14 | NA | TGTGCCAGCAGCCACACCCGGGACAATGGCTACACCTTC | CASSHTRDNGYTF
TRBJ2-7 | TRBD2 | TRBV28 | NA | TGTGCCAGCAGAAGGACTAGCGGCATTTCCTACGAGCAGTACTTC | CASRRTSGISYEQYF
TRBJ2-7 | NA | TRBV11-2 | once | TGTGCCAGCAGCTCCCCCCCGGGGGGCGTTACTTACGAGCAGTACTTC | CASSSPPGGVTYEQYF
TRBJ2-3 | TRBD2 | TRBV19 | NA | TGTGCCAGTAGTATTGGACTAGCGGGAGTGGGAGATACGCAGTATTTT | CASSIGLAGVGDTQYF
TRBJ2-1 | NA | TRBV9 | NA | TGTGCCAGCAGCCTTAACGTAGGGGACACCAATGAGCAGTTCTTC | CASSLNVGDTNEQFF
TRBJ2-7 | NA | TRBV18 | NA | TGTGCCAGCTCACCGGGACTGGAATACGAGCAGTACTTC | CASSPGLEYEQYF
TRBJ2-6 | TRBD2 | TRBV9 | NA | TGTGCCAGCAGCCCTAGCGGTTCGGACTCTGGGGCCAACGTCCTGACTTTC | CASSPSGSDSGANVLTF
TRBJ2-3 | NA | TRBV19 | NA | TGTGCCAGTAGTACCCAGACTAGTAAGCTCGATACGCAGTATTTT | CASSTQTSKLDTQYF
TRBJ2-7 | NA | TRBV9 | NA | TGTGCCAGCAGCGCCGATAGTTACGAGCAGTACTTC | CASSADSYEQYF
TRBJ2-3 | NA | TRBV19 | NA | TGTGCCAGTAGTATTGATAGGGGAGATACGCAGTATTTT | CASSIDRGDTQYF